This note documents a single T cell receptor beta chain sequence. The antigen is undetermined. Sequencing was performed with immunoSEQ multiplex PCR; in TCRdb, only in-frame clones are kept and a portion is missing. The sample records some 70,000 clones, roughly 96% being singletons. This specimen belongs to a study of cytomegalovirus exposure and HLA in healthy donors. Whole-study findings and limits: Rare TCR sequences dominated, though some public TCRs recurred in many donors.

This receptor was identified in a man aged 18 to 29 in good health and CMV-seronegative. The sequencing input was PBMCs.

CDR3 sequence (DNA): TGTGCCAGCAGCTTGCGCACAGGGTTCACCGGGGAGCTGTTTTTT. This sequence encodes CASSLRTGFTGELFF. The V and J genes are TRBV7-2 and TRBJ2-2; possible D gene TRBD1, 6 bases. V was shortened by 3 bases and J by 4 bases, with 12 bases between the two germline ends. The germline gives CDR1 SGHTA, CDR2 FQGNSA. The CDR3 contains 15 residues.